This T cell receptor beta chain emerged from a study of blood T cell repertoires in COVID-19. Study context: Spain, Italy and the United States supplied samples that represented acute and convalescent COVID-19. PBMCs, B-cell-depleted T cells, or T cells were the source of the cDNA or gDNA that made up the material.

Original analysis: Amplification from reference gene primers served as the basis for estimated nucleated cell counts. The repertoire was sequenced with immunoSEQ multiplex PCR; TCRdb's copy has only in-frame clones and lacks some. That table is the source of V, J and clone size, and D and trimming were worked out from the DNA. The profile covers roughly 390,000 clones, with approximately 81% appearing a single time and 3.5% to 4% taken by the ten largest. Germline loops: CDR1 LNHDA, CDR2 SQIVND (reference sequence). This CDR3 comprises 14 residues. V shed 7 bases and J shed 3 bases, with 10 bases lying between them.

The TCR originated in a woman between 18 and 30 years old with acute or convalescent COVID-19. J is TRBJ1-6 and V is TRBV19, with D possibly matching TRBD1 (5 bases). Sequences were obtained from peripheral blood. CDR3 DNA: TGTGCCAGTACGGTCGGGGGCTATAATTCACCCCTCCACTTT. Amino acid sequence: CASTVGGYNSPLHF.